This is a list of T cell receptor beta chains from one sample in a study of control samples from healthy donors and cancer patients. Sequencing was performed with immunoSEQ multiplex PCR; in TCRdb, only in-frame clones are kept and a portion is missing. Of 30,000 or so clones listed, 94% are singletons. The sequenced sample was blood. All receptors derive from a man in his 60s in good health. Each CDR3 is given with its conserved first and last residue. D genes are given only for firm matches. Clone size is given for some rows only: seen once, a few or many times, or a class if the clone is expanded.

len: 13; j_gene: TRBJ2-3; v_gene: TRBV3-1/TRBV3-2; d_gene: .; abundance: .; CDR3aa: CASRPRGTDTQYF; CDR3nt: TGTGCCAGCAGACCGCGGGGCACAGATACGCAGTATTTT
len: 17; j_gene: TRBJ1-1; v_gene: TRBV13; d_gene: TRBD1; abundance: .; CDR3aa: CASSLGTGLRVNTEAFF; CDR3nt: TGTGCCAGCAGCTTAGGGACAGGGCTGAGGGTTAACACTGAAGCTTTCTTT
len: 15; j_gene: TRBJ1-5; v_gene: TRBV7-9; d_gene: .; abundance: .; CDR3aa: CASSLGTIGNQPQHF; CDR3nt: TGTGCCAGCAGCTTAGGGACAATTGGCAATCAGCCCCAGCATTTT
len: 15; j_gene: TRBJ1-5; v_gene: TRBV23-1; d_gene: .; abundance: .; CDR3aa: CASSQLPGVDQPQHF; CDR3nt: TGCGCCAGCAGTCAGTTGCCGGGCGTTGATCAGCCCCAGCATTTT
len: 17; j_gene: TRBJ1-4; v_gene: TRBV5-5; d_gene: TRBD1; abundance: .; CDR3aa: CASSIRTGGASNEKLFF; CDR3nt: TGTGCCAGCAGCATCAGGACAGGGGGCGCGTCTAATGAAAAACTGTTTTTT
len: 12; j_gene: TRBJ1-3; v_gene: TRBV7-9; d_gene: .; abundance: .; CDR3aa: CASTPYGNTIYF; CDR3nt: TGTGCCAGCACCCCGTATGGAAACACCATATATTTT
len: 13; j_gene: TRBJ1-6; v_gene: TRBV19; d_gene: .; abundance: .; CDR3aa: CASSRDRYSPLHF; CDR3nt: TGTGCCAGTAGTAGAGACAGGTATTCACCCCTCCACTTT
len: 14; j_gene: TRBJ1-2; v_gene: TRBV21-1; d_gene: .; abundance: .; CDR3aa: CASSEPGQDYGYTF; CDR3nt: TGTGCCAGCAGCGAACCGGGACAGGACTATGGCTACACCTTC
len: 13; j_gene: TRBJ1-1; v_gene: TRBV14; d_gene: .; abundance: .; CDR3aa: CASSLGLNTEAFF; CDR3nt: TGTGCCAGCAGCTTAGGACTGAACACTGAAGCTTTCTTT
len: 15; j_gene: TRBJ2-1; v_gene: TRBV3-1/TRBV3-2; d_gene: TRBD1; abundance: .; CDR3aa: CASLRSGTGYNEQFF; CDR3nt: TGTGCCAGTCTCCGTTCCGGGACAGGTTACAATGAGCAGTTCTTC
len: 13; j_gene: TRBJ1-1; v_gene: TRBV6-5; d_gene: .; abundance: .; CDR3aa: CASSRATNTEAFF; CDR3nt: TGTGCCAGCAGTAGGGCCACGAACACTGAAGCTTTCTTT
len: 15; j_gene: TRBJ2-1; v_gene: TRBV4-1; d_gene: TRBD2; abundance: .; CDR3aa: CASSYGGAGVYEQFF; CDR3nt: TGCGCCAGCAGCTACGGGGGGGCCGGGGTCTATGAGCAGTTCTTC
len: 13; j_gene: TRBJ1-1; v_gene: TRBV18; d_gene: .; abundance: .; CDR3aa: CASSPTLNTEAFF; CDR3nt: TGTGCCAGCTCACCAACTCTGAACACTGAAGCTTTCTTT
len: 13; j_gene: TRBJ1-2; v_gene: TRBV14; d_gene: .; abundance: once; CDR3aa: CASSNIGGGGYTF; CDR3nt: TGTGCCAGCAGCAATATCGGGGGCGGGGGCTACACCTTC
len: 14; j_gene: TRBJ2-1; v_gene: TRBV7-7; d_gene: .; abundance: .; CDR3aa: CASSLDTAYNEQFF; CDR3nt: TGTGCCAGCAGCTTAGACACAGCCTACAATGAGCAGTTCTTC
len: 14; j_gene: TRBJ1-5; v_gene: TRBV2; d_gene: .; abundance: .; CDR3aa: CASRRHYSNQPQHF; CDR3nt: TGTGCCAGCAGGAGACACTATAGCAATCAGCCCCAGCATTTT
len: 14; j_gene: TRBJ2-5; v_gene: TRBV6-5; d_gene: .; abundance: .; CDR3aa: CASSYSRRQETQYF; CDR3nt: TGTGCCAGCAGTTACTCGCGACGGCAAGAGACCCAGTACTTC
len: 14; j_gene: TRBJ1-6; v_gene: TRBV6-5; d_gene: .; abundance: once; CDR3aa: CASSRELLDSPLHF; CDR3nt: TGTGCCAGCAGTAGGGAGTTACTGGATTCACCCCTCCACTTT
len: 12; j_gene: TRBJ2-5; v_gene: TRBV9; d_gene: .; abundance: .; CDR3aa: CASSGEGKTQYF; CDR3nt: TGTGCCAGCAGCGGAGAAGGAAAGACCCAGTACTTC
len: 14; j_gene: TRBJ1-3; v_gene: TRBV7-2; d_gene: .; abundance: .; CDR3aa: CASTSPGGGNTIYF; CDR3nt: TGTGCCAGCACCTCCCCAGGAGGTGGAAACACCATATATTTT
len: 14; j_gene: TRBJ1-1; v_gene: TRBV18; d_gene: TRBD1; abundance: .; CDR3aa: CATAGRTGDTEAFF; CDR3nt: TGTGCCACCGCGGGACGGACAGGGGACACTGAAGCTTTCTTT
len: 14; j_gene: TRBJ1-2; v_gene: TRBV28; d_gene: .; abundance: .; CDR3aa: CASSLVGGSPGYTF; CDR3nt: TGTGCCAGCAGTTTAGTCGGGGGTTCTCCTGGCTACACCTTC
len: 12; j_gene: TRBJ1-1; v_gene: TRBV18; d_gene: .; abundance: .; CDR3aa: CASSPREGKAFF; CDR3nt: TGTGCCAGCTCACCGCGGGAGGGGAAAGCTTTCTTT
len: 17; j_gene: TRBJ2-7; v_gene: TRBV12-5; d_gene: .; abundance: once; CDR3aa: CASGRGREKLSSYEQYF; CDR3nt: TGTGCTAGTGGGAGGGGGAGGGAAAAACTCTCTTCCTACGAGCAGTACTTC
len: 15; j_gene: TRBJ1-2; v_gene: TRBV28; d_gene: .; abundance: .; CDR3aa: CASSPGGVTNYGYTF; CDR3nt: TGTGCCAGCAGTCCGGGGGGGGTTACTAACTATGGCTACACCTTC
len: 15; j_gene: TRBJ2-7; v_gene: TRBV7-2; d_gene: TRBD1; abundance: .; CDR3aa: CASSTRDREAYEQYF; CDR3nt: TGTGCCAGCAGCACCCGGGACAGGGAAGCTTACGAGCAGTACTTC
len: 13; j_gene: TRBJ2-7; v_gene: TRBV7-5; d_gene: .; abundance: .; CDR3aa: CARSRGTAYEQYF; CDR3nt: TGTGCCAGAAGCCGAGGGACAGCTTACGAGCAGTACTTC
len: 15; j_gene: TRBJ1-1; v_gene: TRBV3-1/TRBV3-2; d_gene: TRBD1; abundance: .; CDR3aa: CASSLAGQGSSEAFF; CDR3nt: TGTGCCAGCAGCCTCGCGGGACAGGGGAGTTCTGAAGCTTTCTTT
len: 13; j_gene: TRBJ2-1; v_gene: TRBV11-3; d_gene: TRBD1; abundance: .; CDR3aa: CASSRDRDNEQFF; CDR3nt: TGTGCCAGCAGCCGGGACAGGGACAATGAGCAGTTCTTC
len: 14; j_gene: TRBJ1-2; v_gene: TRBV7-9; d_gene: TRBD1; abundance: once; CDR3aa: CASSHGQVFYGYTF; CDR3nt: TGTGCCAGCAGCCACGGACAGGTCTTCTATGGCTACACCTTC
len: 16; j_gene: TRBJ2-1; v_gene: TRBV7-2; d_gene: TRBD2; abundance: once; CDR3aa: CASSPTPGGAGNEQFF; CDR3nt: TGTGCCAGCAGCCCGACCCCCGGGGGGGCGGGGAATGAGCAGTTCTTC
len: 15; j_gene: TRBJ1-2; v_gene: TRBV18; d_gene: TRBD1; abundance: .; CDR3aa: CASSPGQEINYGYTF; CDR3nt: TGTGCCAGCTCACCAGGACAGGAGATTAACTATGGCTACACCTTC